This is a list of T cell receptor beta chains from one sample in a study of control samples from healthy donors and cancer patients. The data were produced by immunoSEQ multiplex PCR, yet TCRdb's version contains in-frame clones alone and is incomplete. This table has approximately 150,000 clones, more than 90% appearing once. Sequencing was done on a sample of blood. These receptor sequences come from a man aged 25 to 40 in good health. Each CDR3 is given with its conserved first and last residue. D genes are given only for firm matches. Where a row states a size, it is once, few, many or the class of an expanded clone; other rows omit it.

v_call,j_call,d_call,clone_size,cdr3_nt,cdr3_aa
TRBV6-6,TRBJ1-4,TRBD1,-,TGTGCCAGCAGTCCACTGACAGGGGGTCGGGTTAACGAAAAACTGTTTTTT,CASSPLTGGRVNEKLFF
TRBV19,TRBJ1-2,-,-,TGTGCCAGTAGTACTTATCTCTTAGGGGGCTACACCTTC,CASSTYLLGGYTF
TRBV12-3/TRBV12-4,TRBJ1-2,-,-,TGTGCCAGCCTCTCAGCTAACTATGGCTACACCTTC,CASLSANYGYTF
TRBV5-6,TRBJ2-3,-,-,TGTGCCAGCAGCACCGTAGGTACGCAGTATTTT,CASSTVGTQYF
TRBV5-1,TRBJ2-6,-,-,TGCGCCAGCAGCTTGGAAGGCCGCAGCTCTGGGGCCAACGTCCTGACTTTC,CASSLEGRSSGANVLTF
TRBV27,TRBJ1-1,-,-,TGTGCCAGCAGTCCTCAAGGGTTTCCCACTGAAGCTTTCTTT,CASSPQGFPTEAFF
TRBV2,TRBJ1-2,TRBD1,-,TGTGCCAGCAGTGAAGCGGGACAGGACTATGGCTACACCTTC,CASSEAGQDYGYTF
TRBV7-9,TRBJ1-2,TRBD1,-,TGTGCCAGCAGCCCCCGGGACAGGGGGGGGTATGGCTACACCTTC,CASSPRDRGGYGYTF
TRBV15,TRBJ1-5,-,-,TGTGCCACCAGGGCCGACCCCGGAGGCAATCAGCCCCAGCATTTT,CATRADPGGNQPQHF
TRBV2,TRBJ2-2,TRBD1,once,TGTGCCAGCAGGGGACAGTCGAACACCGGGGAGCTGTTTTTT,CASRGQSNTGELFF
TRBV6-6,TRBJ1-5,-,-,TGTGCCAGCAGTTACTCGGCGGCGGGGAATCAGCCCCAGCATTTT,CASSYSAAGNQPQHF
TRBV27,TRBJ1-5,-,-,TGTGCCAGCAGTTTTTGGGGTCAGCCCCAGCATTTT,CASSFWGQPQHF
TRBV21-1,TRBJ2-7,-,-,TGTGCCAGCACCTACGAGCAGTACTTC,CASTYEQYF
TRBV20-1,TRBJ1-2,-,-,TGCAGTGCTAGCGGGGGGGGTGGCTACACCTTC,CSASGGGGYTF
TRBV14,TRBJ1-2,-,-,TGTGCCAGCAGCCAGACCGGGCGGAACGACTATGGCTACACCTTC,CASSQTGRNDYGYTF